A single sample is the source of the 2 T cell receptor beta chains below, sequenced in a study of a mutant IDH1 vaccine in newly diagnosed glioma. Time point here: week 23, last vaccination. It was 300 ug of mutant IDH1 20-mer peptide that made up each vaccine dose, given with topical imiquimod. These receptors' targets are unknown. Produced via immunoSEQ multiplex PCR; TCRdb's table is partial and in-frame only. Of about 43,000 clones in the sample, roughly 84% were seen once. The sample in question was PBMCs, obtained from a glioma patient whose treatment included an IDH1 peptide vaccine. Receptors originate from a woman younger than 30 with glioma. Some clones in this sample may be carry-over from other donors' samples.

This clone was observed a handful of times. The chain is built from TRBV11-2 and TRBJ2-7, with 8 bases fitting TRBD1. CDR3 length: 17 amino acids. The trim removed 5 bases at V and 0 bases at J, leaving 12 bases unmatched. Germline V lookup: CDR1 SGHAT, CDR2 FQNNGV. The CDR3 bases are TGTGCCAGCAGCCCATTAAGGGGGGACAGGAGCTCCTACGAGCAGTACTTC. The encoded protein is CASSPLRGDRSSYEQYF.

This chain uses TRBV19 with TRBJ1-1; 7 bases agree with TRBD1. In germline, CDR1 is LNHDA, CDR2 SQIVND (reference sequence). The ends lost 8 bases at V and 0 bases at J; junction bases unmatched: 3. The CDR3 covers 13 residues. The CDR3, as DNA: TGTGCCAGTGGGGACAGACTGAACACTGAAGCTTTCTTT. Its protein is CASGDRLNTEAFF.